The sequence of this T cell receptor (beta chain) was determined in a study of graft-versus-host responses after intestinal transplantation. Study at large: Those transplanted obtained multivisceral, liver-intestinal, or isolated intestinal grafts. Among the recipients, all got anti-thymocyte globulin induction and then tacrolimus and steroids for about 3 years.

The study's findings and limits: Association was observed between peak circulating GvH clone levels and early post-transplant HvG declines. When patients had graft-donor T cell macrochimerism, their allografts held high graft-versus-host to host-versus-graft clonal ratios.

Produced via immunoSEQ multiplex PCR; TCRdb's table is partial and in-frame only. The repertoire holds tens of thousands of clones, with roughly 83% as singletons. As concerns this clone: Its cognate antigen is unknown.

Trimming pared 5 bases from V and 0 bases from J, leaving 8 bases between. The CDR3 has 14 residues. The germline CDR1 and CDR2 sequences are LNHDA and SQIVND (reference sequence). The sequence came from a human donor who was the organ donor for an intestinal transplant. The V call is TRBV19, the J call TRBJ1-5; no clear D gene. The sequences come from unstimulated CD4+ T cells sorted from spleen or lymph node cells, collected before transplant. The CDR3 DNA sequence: TGTGCCAGTAGTGGGGTGAGTAGCAATCAGCCCCAGCATTTT. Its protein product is CASSGVSSNQPQHF.